The rows below give T cell receptor beta chains drawn from one sample of a study of vaccination and CD4 T cells after COVID-19. Using its own MiXCR run on the PCR reads, TCRdb lists one record per CDR3 protein. In the table there are 20,000 to 30,000 distinct CDR3 sequences, around two fifths of which are singletons. No cognate antigen is known for these TCRs. The sequencing input was CD4+ T cells from blood, cultured in vitro. The receptors stem from a human donor who had recovered from COVID-19. Both conserved end residues are part of each CDR3. Fields, in order: J gene, V gene, D gene, clone size, CDR3 length, CDR3 protein, CDR3 DNA. A D gene is named only where the DNA matches it firmly. Size is omitted from some rows. Given values are once, few, many or a class for expanded clones.

J gene: TRBJ1-4
V gene: TRBV4-3
D gene: -
clone size: -
CDR3 length: 17
CDR3 protein: CASSQGIWDGPNEKLFF
CDR3 DNA: TGCGCCAGCAGCCAGGGGATATGGGACGGGCCTAATGAAAAACTGTTTTTT

J gene: TRBJ2-3
V gene: TRBV7-8
D gene: -
clone size: -
CDR3 length: 12
CDR3 protein: CASSPNTDTQYF
CDR3 DNA: TGTGCCAGCAGCCCCAACACAGATACGCAGTATTTT

J gene: TRBJ1-2
V gene: TRBV7-3
D gene: -
clone size: -
CDR3 length: 13
CDR3 protein: CASSLTDFYGYTF
CDR3 DNA: TGTGCCAGCAGCTTAACGGACTTCTATGGCTACACCTTC

J gene: TRBJ2-1
V gene: TRBV2
D gene: TRBD2
clone size: few
CDR3 length: 14
CDR3 protein: CASIGLAGLNEQFF
CDR3 DNA: TGTGCCAGCATAGGACTAGCGGGGTTGAATGAGCAGTTCTTC

J gene: TRBJ1-6
V gene: TRBV20-1
D gene: TRBD1
clone size: few
CDR3 length: 16
CDR3 protein: CSAAGTGVRGGSPLHF
CDR3 DNA: TGCAGTGCTGCCGGGACAGGGGTTCGGGGCGGTTCACCCCTCCACTTT

J gene: TRBJ2-5
V gene: TRBV20-1
D gene: TRBD1
clone size: few
CDR3 length: 12
CDR3 protein: CSAADREETQYF
CDR3 DNA: TGCAGTGCGGCCGACAGGGAAGAGACCCAGTACTTC

J gene: TRBJ2-1
V gene: TRBV11-3
D gene: -
clone size: -
CDR3 length: 13
CDR3 protein: CASSLIYSLEQFF
CDR3 DNA: TGTGCCAGCAGCTTAATATACAGCCTGGAGCAGTTCTTC

J gene: TRBJ2-7
V gene: TRBV11-3
D gene: TRBD1
clone size: -
CDR3 length: 16
CDR3 protein: CASSLGAQGVIYEQYF
CDR3 DNA: TGTGCCAGCAGCTTAGGGGCGCAGGGGGTCATTTACGAGCAGTACTTC

J gene: TRBJ1-1
V gene: TRBV19
D gene: TRBD1
clone size: few
CDR3 length: 17
CDR3 protein: CASSVGTGGVLNTEAFF
CDR3 DNA: TGTGCCAGTAGTGTAGGGACAGGGGGCGTTCTGAACACTGAAGCTTTCTTT

J gene: TRBJ1-1
V gene: TRBV30
D gene: -
clone size: few
CDR3 length: 13
CDR3 protein: CAWSVQSNTEAFF
CDR3 DNA: TGTGCCTGGAGTGTGCAGTCGAACACTGAAGCTTTCTTT

J gene: TRBJ2-7
V gene: TRBV18
D gene: -
clone size: -
CDR3 length: 12
CDR3 protein: CASSPETYEQYF
CDR3 DNA: TGTGCCAGCTCACCGGAGACATACGAGCAGTACTTC

J gene: TRBJ2-3
V gene: TRBV19
D gene: -
clone size: -
CDR3 length: 14
CDR3 protein: CANKGGAGTDTQYF
CDR3 DNA: TGTGCCAACAAGGGCGGGGCAGGCACAGATACGCAGTATTTT

J gene: TRBJ1-5
V gene: TRBV19
D gene: TRBD1
clone size: few
CDR3 length: 15
CDR3 protein: CASSPPTGRNQPQHF
CDR3 DNA: TGTGCCAGTAGTCCTCCGACAGGGCGGAATCAGCCCCAGCATTTT

J gene: TRBJ2-5
V gene: TRBV7-7
D gene: -
clone size: -
CDR3 length: 14
CDR3 protein: CAGDPGPYQETQYF
CDR3 DNA: TGTGCTGGGGATCCAGGGCCCTACCAAGAGACCCAGTACTTC

J gene: TRBJ2-5
V gene: TRBV14
D gene: TRBD1
clone size: -
CDR3 length: 13
CDR3 protein: CASERGPGETQYF
CDR3 DNA: TGTGCCAGCGAGAGGGGGCCGGGAGAGACCCAGTACTTC

J gene: TRBJ2-3
V gene: TRBV7-2
D gene: TRBD2
clone size: -
CDR3 length: 15
CDR3 protein: CASSWASGSTDTQYF
CDR3 DNA: TGTGCCAGCAGCTGGGCTAGCGGGAGCACAGATACGCAGTATTTT

J gene: TRBJ2-5
V gene: TRBV28
D gene: TRBD2
clone size: -
CDR3 length: 16
CDR3 protein: CASSSPSGRGRETQYF
CDR3 DNA: TGTGCCAGCAGTTCGCCTAGCGGGAGGGGTCGGGAGACCCAGTACTTC

J gene: TRBJ2-7
V gene: TRBV28
D gene: -
clone size: few
CDR3 length: 14
CDR3 protein: CASSFLDYSYEQYF
CDR3 DNA: TGTGCCAGCAGTTTTCTGGACTACTCCTACGAGCAGTACTTC

J gene: TRBJ2-5
V gene: TRBV19
D gene: TRBD2
clone size: once
CDR3 length: 14
CDR3 protein: CASTASGRSETQYF
CDR3 DNA: TGTGCCAGTACCGCTAGCGGGAGATCGGAGACCCAGTACTTC

J gene: TRBJ2-7
V gene: TRBV6-2/TRBV6-3
D gene: -
clone size: few
CDR3 length: 13
CDR3 protein: CASSYTPSYEQYF
CDR3 DNA: TGTGCCAGCAGTTATACGCCTTCCTACGAGCAGTACTTC

J gene: TRBJ2-4
V gene: TRBV25-1
D gene: -
clone size: few
CDR3 length: 15
CDR3 protein: CASSAPGLSKNIQYF
CDR3 DNA: TGTGCCAGCAGTGCGCCTGGGCTGTCCAAAAACATTCAGTACTTC

J gene: TRBJ1-3
V gene: TRBV6-1
D gene: -
clone size: -
CDR3 length: 13
CDR3 protein: CASTQTVGNTIYF
CDR3 DNA: TGTGCCAGCACCCAGACAGTCGGAAACACCATATATTTT

J gene: TRBJ1-6
V gene: TRBV19
D gene: -
clone size: few
CDR3 length: 15
CDR3 protein: CASSIRQPSNSPLHF
CDR3 DNA: TGTGCCAGTAGTATACGACAGCCCTCAAATTCACCCCTCCACTTT

J gene: TRBJ2-7
V gene: TRBV11-2
D gene: -
clone size: few
CDR3 length: 13
CDR3 protein: CASSWGREMEQYF
CDR3 DNA: TGTGCCAGCAGCTGGGGCAGGGAGATGGAGCAGTACTTC

J gene: TRBJ1-5
V gene: TRBV6-1
D gene: -
clone size: -
CDR3 length: 13
CDR3 protein: CASVRELHQPQHF
CDR3 DNA: TGTGCCAGCGTCAGGGAACTACATCAGCCCCAGCATTTT

J gene: TRBJ2-1
V gene: TRBV7-2
D gene: -
clone size: few
CDR3 length: 11
CDR3 protein: CASSLGAGQFF
CDR3 DNA: TGTGCCAGCAGCTTAGGGGCGGGGCAGTTCTTC

J gene: TRBJ2-3
V gene: TRBV20-1
D gene: TRBD2
clone size: -
CDR3 length: 15
CDR3 protein: CSAGGTSGREDTQYF
CDR3 DNA: TGCAGTGCTGGGGGGACTAGCGGGAGGGAAGATACGCAGTATTTT